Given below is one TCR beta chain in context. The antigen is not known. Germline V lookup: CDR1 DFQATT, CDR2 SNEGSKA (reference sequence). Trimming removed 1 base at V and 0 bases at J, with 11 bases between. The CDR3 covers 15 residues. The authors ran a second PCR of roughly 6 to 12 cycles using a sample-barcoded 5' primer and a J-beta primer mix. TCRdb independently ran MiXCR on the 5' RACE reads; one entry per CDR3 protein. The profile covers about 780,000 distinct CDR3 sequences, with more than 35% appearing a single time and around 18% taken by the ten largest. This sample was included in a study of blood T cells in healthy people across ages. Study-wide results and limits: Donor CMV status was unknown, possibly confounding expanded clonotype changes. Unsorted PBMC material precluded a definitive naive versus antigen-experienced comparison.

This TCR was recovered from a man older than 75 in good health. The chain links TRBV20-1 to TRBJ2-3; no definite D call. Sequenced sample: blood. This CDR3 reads CSARGADSSTDTQYF. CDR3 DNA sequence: TGCAGTGCTAGAGGGGCAGACTCTAGCACAGATACGCAGTATTTT.